This passage covers 22 T cell receptor beta chains from one sample sequenced in a study of spatial heterogeneity in lung cancer. Time point denoted: sample taken at primary tumor resection. TCRdb passed the 5' RACE reads through MiXCR, listing each CDR3 protein once. The sample comprises 24,000 or so distinct CDR3 sequences, about 7% of which are singletons, and 14% rests with the top ten. Source: PBMCs, taken at surgery. All receptors derive from a male donor with early-stage non-small cell lung cancer.

This clonotype was seen ten or more times. The chain is built from TRBV28 and TRBJ2-7; no reliable D call. V lost 4 bases and J 9 bases, leaving 13 bases between the germline ends. CDR3 length: 12 residues. Per germline, CDR1 MDHEN and CDR2 SYDVKM. CDR3 coding DNA: TGTGCCAGCAGTTCCGTGCTGACTGGGCAGTACTTC. It encodes CASSSVLTGQYF.

This clonotype was picked up many times. The rearrangement uses TRBV20-1 and TRBJ2-1, with D possibly being TRBD2 (6 bases). The V gene lost 0 bases and the J gene lost 9 bases, with 24 bases spanning the gap. The CDR3 covers 17 residues. Germline V gene sequence: CDR1 DFQATT, CDR2 SNEGSKA (reference sequence). CDR3 region: CSARDPGTGASRSEQFF. In DNA, the CDR3 is TGCAGTGCTAGAGATCCGGGGACTGGCGCTTCACGGAGTGAGCAGTTCTTC.

This clonotype was seen more than once but under ten times. This chain connects TRBV7-6 to TRBJ2-3, with D maybe TRBD1 (5 bases). The V gene's germline CDR1 is SGHVS and CDR2 FNYEAQ. This CDR3 has 16 residues. Trimming pared 5 bases from V and 2 bases from J, leaving 17 bases between. CDR3 residues: CASSPLGSGFTDTQYF. The CDR3 DNA is TGTGCCAGCAGCCCCCTCGGCTCAGGGTTCACAGATACGCAGTATTTT.

This clonotype was observed many times. This chain links TRBV10-3 with TRBJ2-1; possible D gene TRBD2, 5 bases. V shed 3 bases and J shed 8 bases, with 8 bases lying between them. There are 12 residues in the CDR3. Germline V CDR1 and CDR2: ENHRY, SYGVKD. The CDR3 DNA sequence: TGTGCCATCAGTGAAGTCGGGGATGAGCAGTTCTTC. Translated: CAISEVGDEQFF.

This clonotype has a count of ten or more. The rearrangement uses TRBV10-3 and TRBJ1-1, with 9 bases lining up with TRBD1. The trim removed 7 bases at V and 3 bases at J, leaving 12 bases unmatched. The CDR3 covers 16 residues. Germline V lookup: CDR1 ENHRY, CDR2 SYGVKD. The CDR3 region is CAITLTLDRGDTEAFF. CDR3 in DNA: TGTGCCATCACCCTTACCCTAGACAGGGGGGACACTGAAGCTTTCTTT.

This clonotype showed up just a few times. The chain employs TRBV21-1 and TRBJ2-5; TRBD2 is taken as the D call from the table, unchecked against the DNA. TRBV21-1 is noted as a pseudogene. This CDR3 is 16 amino acids long. CDR3 residues: CASSKASRYLQETQYF. The CDR3 nucleotides are TGTGCCAGCAGCAAAGCGTCCCGCTACCTCCAAGAGACCCAGTACTTC.

This clonotype was recorded at least ten times. This chain joins TRBV15 and TRBJ2-4; D may be TRBD1 (8 bases). This CDR3 comprises 17 residues. Germline loops: CDR1 LNHNV, CDR2 YYDKDF (reference sequence). V gave up 1 base and J gave up 6 bases, with 19 bases separating them. For the CDR3, the DNA is TGTGCCACCAGCAGAGCCCCTGAAACAGGGGGGGGAAACATTCAGTACTTC. Translated, it gives CATSRAPETGGGNIQYF.

The chain is built from TRBV7-2 and TRBJ2-1; TRBD2 matches 7 bases. The germline V gene has CDR1 SGHTA and CDR2 FQGNSA. Trimming cost V 3 bases and J 8 bases; bases outside gene matches: 4. This CDR3 comprises 13 residues. The CDR3 DNA reads TGTGCCAGCAGCTTTGGACTAGGGTATGAGCAGTTCTTC. This encodes CASSFGLGYEQFF.

In this sample, this clonotype turned up a few times. J is TRBJ2-5 and V is TRBV28; 10 nucleotides align to TRBD2. This CDR3 region has 15 residues. Trimming at V came to 5 bases and at J to 5 bases, leaving 8 bases not matched to a gene. Germline V gene sequence: CDR1 MDHEN, CDR2 SYDVKM. In DNA, the CDR3 is TGTGCCAGCAGTCCGCTAGCGGGGGAGGCTGAGACCCAGTACTTC. Encoded protein: CASSPLAGEAETQYF.

This clonotype came up many times. The chain joins TRBV18 to TRBJ2-5; TRBD2 is a possible D gene (5 bases). V lost 1 base and J 2 bases, leaving 11 bases between the germline ends. CDR3 size: 15 residues. From germline, CDR1 is KGHSH and CDR2 LQKENI. The CDR3 bases are TGTGCCAGCTCACCACGAGGAGGTTTACAAGAGACCCAGTACTTC. Its translation: CASSPRGGLQETQYF.

This clonotype was counted between two and nine times. The chain combines TRBV5-5 with TRBJ2-7; D remains unclear. The CDR3 length is 13 residues. The V gene lost 0 bases and the J gene lost 6 bases, with 10 bases spanning the gap. The germline V gene has CDR1 SGHKS and CDR2 YYEKEE (reference sequence). The CDR3 here is CASSLAAGFEQYV. CDR3 DNA: TGTGCCAGCAGCTTGGCCGCAGGTTTCGAGCAGTACGTC.

By share, this clonotype counts as medium-sized. The J gene is TRBJ2-1, the V gene TRBV10-3; no clear D gene. Germline CDR1 and CDR2: ENHRY and SYGVKD. The CDR3 totals 13 residues. Trimming cost V 0 bases and J 6 bases, with 6 bases left between them. CDR3 nucleotides: TGTGCCATCAGTGAGTCACCCTCCAATGAGCAGTTCTTC. Protein sequence: CAISESPSNEQFF.

The V call is TRBV10-2, the J call TRBJ2-1; the D gene is possibly TRBD2 (6 bases). The CDR3 totals 15 residues. CDR1 is WSHSY, CDR2 SAAADI, per germline. The V gene lost 4 bases and the J gene lost 3 bases, with 13 bases spanning the gap. The CDR3: CASSVISGDYNEQFF. CDR3 sequence (DNA): TGCGCCAGCAGTGTAATTAGCGGTGACTACAATGAGCAGTTCTTC.

This clonotype was detected many times. V usage is TRBV7-9 and J usage is TRBJ2-5; D might be TRBD1 (5 bases). The V end was cut by 0 bases, the J end by 2 bases, with 10 bases between. The CDR3 runs 15 residues. Germline V gene data show CDR1 as SEHNR and CDR2 as FQNEAQ (reference sequence). CDR3 nucleotides: TGTGCCAGCAGCTTAGCGATGGGGCGGCAAGAGACCCAGTACTTC. Its translation is CASSLAMGRQETQYF.

In this sample, this clonotype turned up a few times. This chain uses TRBV7-9 with TRBJ1-1; no firm D call. The CDR3 runs to 12 residues. Trimming pared 1 base from V and 8 bases from J, leaving 8 bases between. Germline CDR1 SEHNR, CDR2 FQNEAQ (reference sequence). For the CDR3, the DNA is TGTGCCAGCAGCTTAGTGTCAGCCGAAGCTTTCTTT. Translation gives CASSLVSAEAFF.

This CDR3 reads CASSFLAGVREQYF. For the CDR3, the DNA is TGCGCCAGCAGCTTTCTAGCGGGAGTAAGAGAGCAGTACTTC. The chain recombines TRBV5-1 with TRBJ2-7; 10 bases map to TRBD2. CDR3 size: 14 residues. J gave up 7 bases and V 2 bases, and 6 bases lay outside the gene matches. CDR1 is SGHRS, CDR2 YFSETQ, per germline. Full variable domain (remainder filled in from reference TRBV5-1 and TRBJ2-7): KAGVTQTPRYLIKTRGQQVTLSCSPISGHRSVSWYQQTPGQGLQFLFEYFSETQRNKGNFPGRFSGRQFSNSRSEMNVSTLELGDSALYLCASSFLAGVREQYFGPGTRLTVT.

In its sample, this clonotype was seen a few times. The genes are TRBV5-1 and TRBJ2-1; 8 bases align to TRBD1. Germline trimming cut 2 bases from V and 9 bases from J; bases unmatched to any gene: 7. Germline CDR1 reads SGHRS; CDR2 reads YFSETQ. The CDR3 is made up of 14 amino acids. Here the CDR3 reads CASSFLTGASEQFF. The CDR3, as DNA: TGCGCCAGCAGCTTCCTGACAGGGGCTAGTGAGCAGTTCTTC. The full variable domain, with the rest looked up from reference TRBV5-1 and TRBJ2-1, is KAGVTQTPRYLIKTRGQQVTLSCSPISGHRSVSWYQQTPGQGLQFLFEYFSETQRNKGNFPGRFSGRQFSNSRSEMNVSTLELGDSALYLCASSFLTGASEQFFGPGTRLTVL.

This clonotype was seen repeatedly, ten times or more. CDR3 bases: TGCAGCGTCCGTAAACCGACAGGGTACGAGCAGTACTTC. Translating it yields CSVRKPTGYEQYF. J is TRBJ2-7 and V is TRBV29-1; 7 bases line up with TRBD1. Germline CDR1 and CDR2: SQVTM and ANQGSEA. Losses at the gene ends were 6 bases for V and 4 bases for J; bases not matched to a gene: 9. This CDR3 is 13 amino acids long.

This clonotype was recorded many times. The V call is TRBV6-1, the J call TRBJ1-2; 8 nucleotides match TRBD1. J lost 8 bases, V lost 6 bases, and 17 bases had no gene match. This CDR3 contains 16 residues. In germline, CDR1 is MNHNS, CDR2 SASEGT. CDR3 sequence: CASSGLPRTGIRGYTF. Here the CDR3 DNA reads TGTGCCAGCAGCGGACTTCCCCGGACAGGGATCCGGGGCTACACCTTC.

The chain couples TRBV7-3 to TRBJ2-1; D is perhaps TRBD1 (5 bases). Trimming took off 2 bases at V and 3 bases at J, with 5 bases between the two ends. The germline gives CDR1 SGHTA, CDR2 FQGTGA. The CDR3 has 13 residues. In DNA, the CDR3 is TGTGCCAGCAGCTTAGACAGCTACAATGAGCAGTTCTTC. Translating gives CASSLDSYNEQFF. Filled out from reference TRBV7-3 and TRBJ2-1, the complete variable domain reads GAGVSQTPSNKVTEKGKYVELRCDPISGHTALYWYRQSLGQGPEFLIYFQGTGAADDSGLPNDRFFAVRPEGSVSTLKIQRTERGDSAVYLCASSLDSYNEQFFGPGTRLTVL.

This clonotype was seen only a few times. The gene calls are TRBV28 and TRBJ2-7; 9 bases are shared with TRBD2. The CDR3 consists of 15 residues. V was clipped by 4 bases and J by 5 bases; unmatched bases: 9. CDR1 is MDHEN, CDR2 SYDVKM, per germline. The CDR3 coding sequence is TGTGCCAGCAGTTCCCCCGCGGGGGGGCACAACGAGCAGTACTTC. Protein product: CASSSPAGGHNEQYF. Looking up the rest from reference TRBV28 and TRBJ2-7 gives the full variable domain: DVKVTQSSRYLVKRTGEKVFLECVQDMDHENMFWYRQDPGLGLRLIYFSYDVKMKEKGDIPEGYSVSREKKERFSLILESASTNQTSMYLCASSSPAGGHNEQYFGPGTRLTVT.

This clonotype was found many times. V usage is TRBV5-1 and J usage is TRBJ1-1; D is uncertain. Germline V gene sequence: CDR1 SGHRS, CDR2 YFSETQ. V was shortened by 4 bases and J by 7 bases, with 11 bases between the two germline ends. The CDR3 loop spans 12 amino acids. The CDR3 sequence: CASSLGYGEAFF. In DNA form, the CDR3 reads TGCGCCAGCAGCCTGGGTTACGGTGAAGCTTTCTTT.